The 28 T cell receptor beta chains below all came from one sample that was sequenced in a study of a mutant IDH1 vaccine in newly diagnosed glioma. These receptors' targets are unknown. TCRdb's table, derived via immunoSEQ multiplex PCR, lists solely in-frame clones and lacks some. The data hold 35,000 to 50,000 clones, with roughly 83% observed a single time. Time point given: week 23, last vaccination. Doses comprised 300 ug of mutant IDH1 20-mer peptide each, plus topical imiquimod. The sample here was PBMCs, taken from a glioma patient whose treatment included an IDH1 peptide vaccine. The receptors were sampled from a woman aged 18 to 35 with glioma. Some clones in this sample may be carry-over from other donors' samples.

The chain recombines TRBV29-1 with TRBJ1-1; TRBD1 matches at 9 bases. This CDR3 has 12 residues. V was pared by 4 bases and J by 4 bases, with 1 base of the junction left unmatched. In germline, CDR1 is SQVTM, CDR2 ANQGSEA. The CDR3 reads CSVVTGGTEAFF. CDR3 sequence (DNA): TGCAGCGTTGTGACAGGGGGCACTGAAGCTTTCTTT.

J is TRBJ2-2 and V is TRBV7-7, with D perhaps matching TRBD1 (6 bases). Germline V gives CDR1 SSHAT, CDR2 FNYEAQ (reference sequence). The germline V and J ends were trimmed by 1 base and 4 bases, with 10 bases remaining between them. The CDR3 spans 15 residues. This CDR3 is CASSLGGQGTGELFF. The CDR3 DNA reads TGTGCCAGCAGCTTAGGGGGGCAGGGCACCGGGGAGCTGTTTTTT.

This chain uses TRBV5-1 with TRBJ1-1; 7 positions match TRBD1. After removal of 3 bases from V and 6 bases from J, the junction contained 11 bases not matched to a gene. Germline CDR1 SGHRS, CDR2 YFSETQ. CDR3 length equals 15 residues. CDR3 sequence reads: CASSSSSGQYPEAFF. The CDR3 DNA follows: TGCGCCAGCAGCTCGAGTTCGGGACAGTACCCTGAAGCTTTCTTT. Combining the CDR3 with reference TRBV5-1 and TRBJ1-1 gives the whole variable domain KAGVTQTPRYLIKTRGQQVTLSCSPISGHRSVSWYQQTPGQGLQFLFEYFSETQRNKGNFPGRFSGRQFSNSRSEMNVSTLELGDSALYLCASSSSSGQYPEAFFGQGTRLTVV.

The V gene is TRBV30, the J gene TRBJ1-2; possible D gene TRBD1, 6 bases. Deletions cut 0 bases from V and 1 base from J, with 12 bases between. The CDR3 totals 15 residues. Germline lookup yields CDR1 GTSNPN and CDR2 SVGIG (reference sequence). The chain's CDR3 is CAWSVGGGGNYGYTF. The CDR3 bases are TGTGCCTGGAGTGTTGGAGGGGGGGGTAACTATGGCTACACCTTC. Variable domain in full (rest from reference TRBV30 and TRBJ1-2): SQTIHQWPATLVQPVGSPLSLECTVEGTSNPNLYWYRQAAGRGLQLLFYSVGIGQISSEVPQNLSASRPQDRQFILSSKKLLLSDSGFYLCAWSVGGGGNYGYTFGSGTRLTVV.

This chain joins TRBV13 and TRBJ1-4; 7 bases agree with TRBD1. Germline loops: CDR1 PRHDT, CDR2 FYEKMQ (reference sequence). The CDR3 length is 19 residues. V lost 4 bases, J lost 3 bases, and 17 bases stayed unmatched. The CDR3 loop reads CASSSRQTGQGRANEKLFF. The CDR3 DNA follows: TGTGCCAGCAGCTCGCGCCAGACAGGGCAGGGACGAGCTAATGAAAAACTGTTTTTT.

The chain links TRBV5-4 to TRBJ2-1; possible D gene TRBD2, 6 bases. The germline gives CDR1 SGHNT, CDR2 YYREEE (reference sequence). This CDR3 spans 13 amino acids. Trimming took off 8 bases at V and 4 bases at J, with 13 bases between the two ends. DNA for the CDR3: TGTGCCAGTTTGCGGGACTCTTACAATGAGCAGTTCTTC. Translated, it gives CASLRDSYNEQFF.

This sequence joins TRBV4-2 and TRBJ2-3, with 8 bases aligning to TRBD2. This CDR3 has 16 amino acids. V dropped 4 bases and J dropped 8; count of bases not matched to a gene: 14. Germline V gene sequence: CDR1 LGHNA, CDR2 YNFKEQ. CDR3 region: CASSPVGAGGTITQYF. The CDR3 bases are TGTGCCAGCAGCCCGGTGGGGGCGGGGGGTACAATTACGCAGTATTTT.

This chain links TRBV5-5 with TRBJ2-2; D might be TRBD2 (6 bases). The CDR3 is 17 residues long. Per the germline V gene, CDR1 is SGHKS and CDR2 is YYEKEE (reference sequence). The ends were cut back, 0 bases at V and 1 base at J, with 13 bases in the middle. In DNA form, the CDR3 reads TGTGCCAGCAGCTTGGGGCGGACTAAAAAGAACACCGGGGAGCTGTTTTTT. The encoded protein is CASSLGRTKKNTGELFF.

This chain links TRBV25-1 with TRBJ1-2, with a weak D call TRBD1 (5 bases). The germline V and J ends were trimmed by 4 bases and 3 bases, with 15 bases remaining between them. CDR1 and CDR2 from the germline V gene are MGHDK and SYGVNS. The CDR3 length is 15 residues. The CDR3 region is CASSGSLRGDYGYTF. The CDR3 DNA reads TGTGCCAGCAGTGGATCATTGAGGGGCGACTATGGCTACACCTTC.

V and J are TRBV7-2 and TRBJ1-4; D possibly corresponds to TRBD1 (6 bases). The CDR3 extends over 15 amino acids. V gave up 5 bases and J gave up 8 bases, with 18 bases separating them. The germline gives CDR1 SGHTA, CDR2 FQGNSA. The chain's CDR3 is CASSQRGGREEKLFF. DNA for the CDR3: TGTGCCAGCAGCCAAAGGGGGGGCCGTGAAGAAAAACTGTTTTTT.

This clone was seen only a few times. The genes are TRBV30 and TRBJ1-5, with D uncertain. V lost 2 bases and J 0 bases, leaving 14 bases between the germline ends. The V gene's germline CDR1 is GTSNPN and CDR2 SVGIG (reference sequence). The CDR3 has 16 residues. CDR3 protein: CAWSPGSVFSNQPQHF. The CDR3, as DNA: TGTGCCTGGAGTCCTGGGTCCGTCTTTAGCAATCAGCCCCAGCATTTT. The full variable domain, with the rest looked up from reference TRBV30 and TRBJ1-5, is SQTIHQWPATLVQPVGSPLSLECTVEGTSNPNLYWYRQAAGRGLQLLFYSVGIGQISSEVPQNLSASRPQDRQFILSSKKLLLSDSGFYLCAWSPGSVFSNQPQHFGDGTRLSIL.

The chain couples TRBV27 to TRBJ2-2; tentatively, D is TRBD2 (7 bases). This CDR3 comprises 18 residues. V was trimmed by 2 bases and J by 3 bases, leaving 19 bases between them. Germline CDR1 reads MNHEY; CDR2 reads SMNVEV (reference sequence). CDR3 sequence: CASSLSRGAIMHTGELFF. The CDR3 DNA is TGTGCCAGCAGTTTAAGCCGGGGGGCGATTATGCACACCGGGGAGCTGTTTTTT.

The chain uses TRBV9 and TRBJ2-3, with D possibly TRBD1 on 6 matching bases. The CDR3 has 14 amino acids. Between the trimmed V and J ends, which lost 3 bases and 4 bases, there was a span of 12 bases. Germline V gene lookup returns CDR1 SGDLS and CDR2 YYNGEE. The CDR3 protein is CASSANRAPDTQYF. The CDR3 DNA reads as TGTGCCAGCAGCGCAAACAGGGCCCCAGATACGCAGTATTTT.

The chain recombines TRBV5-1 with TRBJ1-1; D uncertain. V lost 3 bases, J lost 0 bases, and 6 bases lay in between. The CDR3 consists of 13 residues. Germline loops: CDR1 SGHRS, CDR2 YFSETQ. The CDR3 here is CASSSDLNTEAFF. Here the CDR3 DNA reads TGCGCCAGCAGCTCCGATTTGAACACTGAAGCTTTCTTT. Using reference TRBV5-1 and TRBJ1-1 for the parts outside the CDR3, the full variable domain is KAGVTQTPRYLIKTRGQQVTLSCSPISGHRSVSWYQQTPGQGLQFLFEYFSETQRNKGNFPGRFSGRQFSNSRSEMNVSTLELGDSALYLCASSSDLNTEAFFGQGTRLTVV.

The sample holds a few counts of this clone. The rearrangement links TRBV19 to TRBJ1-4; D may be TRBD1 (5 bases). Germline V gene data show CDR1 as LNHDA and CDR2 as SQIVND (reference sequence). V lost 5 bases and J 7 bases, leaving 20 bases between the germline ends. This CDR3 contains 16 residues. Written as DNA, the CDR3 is TGTGCCAGTAGTGGGGCAGGGATAGTGGAAGGTGAAAAACTGTTTTTT. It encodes CASSGAGIVEGEKLFF. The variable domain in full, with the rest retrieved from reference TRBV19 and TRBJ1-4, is DGGITQSPKYLFRKEGQNVTLSCEQNLNHDAMYWYRQDPGQGLRLIYYSQIVNDFQKGDIAEGYSVSREKKESFPLTVTSAQKNPTAFYLCASSGAGIVEGEKLFFGSGTQLSVL.

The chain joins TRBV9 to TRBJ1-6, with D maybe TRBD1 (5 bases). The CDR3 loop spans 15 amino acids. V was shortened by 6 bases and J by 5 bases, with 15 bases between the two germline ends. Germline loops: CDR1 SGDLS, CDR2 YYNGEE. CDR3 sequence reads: CASTQGPGNNSPLHF. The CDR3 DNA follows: TGTGCCAGCACGCAGGGCCCAGGCAATAATTCACCCCTCCACTTT.

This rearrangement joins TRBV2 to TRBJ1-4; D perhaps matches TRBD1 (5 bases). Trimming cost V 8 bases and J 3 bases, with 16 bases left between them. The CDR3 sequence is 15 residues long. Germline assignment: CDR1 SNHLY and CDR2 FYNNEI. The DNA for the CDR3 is TGTGCCAGCTACCTCCGGCGGGGGTCTAATGAAAAACTGTTTTTT. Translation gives CASYLRRGSNEKLFF.

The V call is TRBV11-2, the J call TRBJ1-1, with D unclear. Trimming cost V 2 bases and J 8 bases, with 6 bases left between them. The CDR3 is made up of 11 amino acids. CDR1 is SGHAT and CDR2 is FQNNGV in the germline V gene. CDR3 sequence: CASSLTFEAFF. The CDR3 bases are TGTGCCAGCAGCTTAACGTTCGAAGCTTTCTTT.

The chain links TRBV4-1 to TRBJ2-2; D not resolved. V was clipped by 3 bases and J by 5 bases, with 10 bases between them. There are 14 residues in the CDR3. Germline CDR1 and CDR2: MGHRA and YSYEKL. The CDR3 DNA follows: TGCGCCAGCAGCCAGGGTAGAGAAACCGGGGAGCTGTTTTTT. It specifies CASSQGRETGELFF.

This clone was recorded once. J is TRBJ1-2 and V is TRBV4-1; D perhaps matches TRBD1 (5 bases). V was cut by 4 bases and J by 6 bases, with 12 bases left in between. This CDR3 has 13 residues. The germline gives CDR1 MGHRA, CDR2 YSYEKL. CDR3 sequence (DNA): TGCGCCAGCAGCCTCGACAGTGAAAATGGCTACACCTTC. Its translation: CASSLDSENGYTF.

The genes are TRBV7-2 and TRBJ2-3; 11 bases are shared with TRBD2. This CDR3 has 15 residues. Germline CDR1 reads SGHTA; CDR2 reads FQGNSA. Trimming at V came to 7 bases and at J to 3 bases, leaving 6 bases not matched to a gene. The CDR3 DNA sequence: TGTGCCAGCATCCCCGGGACTAGCGGTACAGATACGCAGTATTTT. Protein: CASIPGTSGTDTQYF.

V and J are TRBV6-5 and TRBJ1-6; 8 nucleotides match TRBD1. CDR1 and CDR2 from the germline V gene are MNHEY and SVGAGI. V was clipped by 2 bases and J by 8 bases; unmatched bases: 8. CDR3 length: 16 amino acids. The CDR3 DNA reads TGTGCCAGCAGTTACCCTAGACAGGGACAGGATTCACCCCTCCACTTT. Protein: CASSYPRQGQDSPLHF.

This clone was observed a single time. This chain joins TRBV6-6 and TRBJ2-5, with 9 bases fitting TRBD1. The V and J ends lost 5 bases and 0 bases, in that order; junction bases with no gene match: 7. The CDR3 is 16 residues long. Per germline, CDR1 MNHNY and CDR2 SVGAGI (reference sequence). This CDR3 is CASSGDRVGYQETQYF. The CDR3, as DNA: TGTGCCAGCAGTGGGGACAGGGTCGGGTACCAAGAGACCCAGTACTTC.

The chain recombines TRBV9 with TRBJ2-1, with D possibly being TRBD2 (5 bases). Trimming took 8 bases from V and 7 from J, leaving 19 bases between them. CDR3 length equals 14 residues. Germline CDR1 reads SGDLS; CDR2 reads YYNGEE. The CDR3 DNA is TGTGCCAGTCGGACTCACGCAAGTTCTAATGAGCAGTTCTTC. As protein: CASRTHASSNEQFF.

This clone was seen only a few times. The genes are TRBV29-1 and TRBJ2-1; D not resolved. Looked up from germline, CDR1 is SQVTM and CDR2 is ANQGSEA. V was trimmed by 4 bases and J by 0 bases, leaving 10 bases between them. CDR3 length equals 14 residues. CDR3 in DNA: TGCAGCGTTGTCAGAGTTAGCTCCTACAATGAGCAGTTCTTC. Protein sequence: CSVVRVSSYNEQFF.

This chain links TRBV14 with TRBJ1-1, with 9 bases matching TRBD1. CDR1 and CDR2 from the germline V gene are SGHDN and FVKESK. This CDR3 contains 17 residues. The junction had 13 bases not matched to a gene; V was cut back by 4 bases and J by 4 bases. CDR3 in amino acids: CASSPPGLGQGVTEAFF. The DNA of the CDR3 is TGTGCCAGCAGCCCCCCCGGCCTGGGACAGGGCGTCACTGAAGCTTTCTTT.

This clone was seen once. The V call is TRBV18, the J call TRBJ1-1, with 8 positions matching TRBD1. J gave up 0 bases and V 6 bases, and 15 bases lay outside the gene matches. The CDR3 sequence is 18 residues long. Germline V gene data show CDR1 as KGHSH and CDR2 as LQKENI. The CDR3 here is CASSPFGAGGSMNTEAFF. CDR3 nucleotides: TGTGCCAGCTCGCCCTTCGGCGCAGGGGGCTCCATGAACACTGAAGCTTTCTTT.

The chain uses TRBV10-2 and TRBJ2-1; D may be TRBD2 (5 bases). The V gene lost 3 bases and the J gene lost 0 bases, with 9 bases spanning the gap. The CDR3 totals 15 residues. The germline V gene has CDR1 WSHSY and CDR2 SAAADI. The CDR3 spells CASSDEGSSYNEQFF. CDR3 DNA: TGCGCCAGCAGTGATGAAGGGAGCTCCTACAATGAGCAGTTCTTC.